The 2 T cell receptor beta chains presented below share a single source sample, sequenced in a study of OX40 agonist ivuxolimab in advanced cancers. Assay: immunoSEQ multiplex PCR; the TCRdb copy retains only in-frame clones and omits some. The sample has 65,000 to 80,000 clones; roughly 90% are singletons. This specimen was CD4+ or CD8+ T cells sorted from blood, taken in a trial of the OX40 agonist ivuxolimab. The source of these receptors is an adult with an advanced solid tumor such as melanoma, head and neck, liver or kidney cancer.

In DNA form, the CDR3 reads TGTGCCAGTACTCACGCCGGGACAGGGGGCAATCAGCCCCAGCATTTT. This translates into CASTHAGTGGNQPQHF. The V gene is TRBV19, the J gene TRBJ1-5, with 10 bases matching TRBD1. The ends lost 7 bases at V and 2 bases at J; junction bases unmatched: 8. Germline CDR1 and CDR2: LNHDA and SQIVND (reference sequence). This CDR3 has 16 amino acids.

The V and J genes are TRBV5-4 and TRBJ2-3, with 10 positions matching TRBD1. This CDR3 contains 14 residues. Germline V gene data show CDR1 as SGHNT and CDR2 as YYREEE (reference sequence). V lost 6 bases, J lost 7 bases, and 8 bases stayed unmatched. The CDR3 here is CASTGDRGINTQYF. The CDR3 bases are TGTGCCAGCACGGGGGACAGGGGAATTAATACGCAGTATTTT.